This T cell receptor beta chain was captured in a study of OX40 agonist ivuxolimab in advanced cancers. Study conclusions and caveats: Clonal expansion by week 6 occurred in CD4+ and CD8+ blood T cells (at 0.1 to 3.0 mg/kg).

CDR3 length equals 14 residues. The germline V gene has CDR1 LNHDA and CDR2 SQIVND (reference sequence). Trimming cost V 5 bases and J 4 bases, with 11 bases left between them. The protocol was immunoSEQ multiplex PCR, while the TCRdb copy is restricted to in-frame clones and leaves out a portion. The sample consists of 60,000 to 75,000 clones, roughly nine tenths of them appearing once. This clone is medium-sized in the sample. The target antigen is unknown. The gene calls are TRBV19 and TRBJ2-2, with TRBD1 as a possible D gene (6 bases). This TCR was recovered from an adult with an advanced solid tumor such as melanoma, head and neck, liver or kidney cancer. The source was CD4+ or CD8+ T cells sorted from blood, collected in a trial of the OX40 agonist ivuxolimab. The DNA for the CDR3 is TGTGCCAGTAGTGTGGGGGCCGGCACCGGGGAGCTGTTTTTT. This sequence encodes CASSVGAGTGELFF.